This paragraph covers one T cell receptor (beta chain) sequence. Its antigen is as yet unknown. Pooling was applied to second doses at about 4 or about 12 weeks. The entry originates in a study of T cell responses to AZD1222 COVID-19 vaccine. The study's findings and limits: Clonal diversity was possibly underestimated, and the donors were mostly white British, with more females. Increases in Spike-specific TCR breadth and depth were seen after two AZD1222 doses. Dominant CD4 TCR responses targeted spike regions 160-218 and 743-854.

V was pared by 2 bases and J by 7 bases, with 18 bases between. This CDR3 region has 16 residues. Looked up from germline, CDR1 is SGHTA and CDR2 is FQGTGA. Assay: immunoSEQ multiplex PCR; the TCRdb copy retains only in-frame clones and omits some. The table lists approximately 160,000 clones, roughly 94% of them singletons. Material: peripheral blood, obtained 28 days after the second AZD1222 dose. The chain links TRBV7-3 to TRBJ2-1; a weak D match, TRBD2 (5 bases). This TCR came from an adult who received the AZD1222 COVID-19 vaccine. The CDR3 sequence: CASSLLGLTLGNEQFF. CDR3 nucleotide sequence: TGTGCCAGCAGCTTATTAGGACTCACCCTGGGGAATGAGCAGTTCTTC. Supplemented by reference TRBV7-3 and TRBJ2-1, the full variable domain reads GAGVSQTPSNKVTEKGKYVELRCDPISGHTALYWYRQSLGQGPEFLIYFQGTGAADDSGLPNDRFFAVRPEGSVSTLKIQRTERGDSAVYLCASSLLGLTLGNEQFFGPGTRLTVL.